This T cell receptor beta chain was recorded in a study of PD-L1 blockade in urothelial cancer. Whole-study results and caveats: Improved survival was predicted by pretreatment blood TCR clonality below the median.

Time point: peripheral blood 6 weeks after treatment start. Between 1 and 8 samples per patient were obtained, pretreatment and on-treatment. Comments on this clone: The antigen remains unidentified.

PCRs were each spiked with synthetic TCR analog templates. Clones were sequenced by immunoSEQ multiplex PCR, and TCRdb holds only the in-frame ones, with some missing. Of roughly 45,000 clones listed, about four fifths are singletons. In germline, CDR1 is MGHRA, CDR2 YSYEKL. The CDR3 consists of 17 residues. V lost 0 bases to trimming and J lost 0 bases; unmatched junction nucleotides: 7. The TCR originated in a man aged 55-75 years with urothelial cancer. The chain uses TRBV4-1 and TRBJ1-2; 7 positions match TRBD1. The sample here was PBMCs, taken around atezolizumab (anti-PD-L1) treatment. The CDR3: CASSQDWGTATNYGYTF. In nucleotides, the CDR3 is TGCGCCAGCAGCCAAGATTGGGGGACAGCAACTAACTATGGCTACACCTTC.